This is a list of T cell receptor beta chains from one sample in a study of regulatory T cells in long-lasting Graves disease. In TCRdb, the multiplex PCR reads were re-called with MiXCR into one record per CDR3 protein. This table has approximately 480,000 distinct CDR3 sequences, about 17% appearing once. Separately, the same data were catalogued under a study of T cells in Graves' hyperthyroidism and ophthalmopathy.

Here the sequenced sample was peripheral blood mononuclear cells (PBMCs), taken at new diagnosis, from a patient treated with antithyroid drugs. The receptors stem from a man aged 40-50 years with Graves disease. Both conserved end residues are part of each CDR3. A D gene is named only where the DNA matches it firmly. Size values are once, few and many counts, or a class for expanded clones, and some rows have none.

v_gene,j_gene,d_gene,abundance,CDR3aa,CDR3nt
TRBV29-1,TRBJ2-7,TRBD1,many,CSVAGTVTYEQYF,TGCAGCGTGGCCGGGACAGTTACCTACGAGCAGTACTTC
TRBV20-1,TRBJ2-7,-,many,CSARDPGAPSYEQYF,TGCAGTGCTAGAGATCCCGGGGCACCGTCCTACGAGCAGTACTTC
TRBV12-3/TRBV12-4,TRBJ2-7,TRBD2,-,CASSLASGMDEQYF,TGTGCCAGCAGTTTGGCTAGCGGGATGGACGAGCAGTACTTC
TRBV6-2/TRBV6-3,TRBJ2-6,TRBD1,once,CASRVRDSHSGANVLTF,TGTGCCAGCAGGGTCCGGGACAGCCACTCTGGGGCCAACGTCCTGACTTTC
TRBV12-3/TRBV12-4,TRBJ2-7,-,-,CASSARIHEQYF,TGTGCCAGCAGTGCCCGAATTCACGAGCAGTACTTC
TRBV12-3/TRBV12-4,TRBJ2-1,-,few,CASSWLAGEQFF,TGTGCCAGCAGCTGGCTAGCTGGTGAGCAGTTCTTC
TRBV6-1,TRBJ2-1,-,many,CASGGRSNEQFF,TGTGCCAGCGGCGGCAGGAGCAATGAGCAGTTCTTC
TRBV5-4,TRBJ2-1,-,-,CASSLRAGTPRTEQFF,TGTGCCAGCAGCCTCCGTGCCGGGACCCCCAGGACTGAGCAGTTCTTC
TRBV24-1,TRBJ2-5,TRBD1,many,CATSDRQGGAETQYF,TGTGCCACCAGTGATAGACAGGGGGGTGCAGAGACCCAGTACTTC
TRBV5-1,TRBJ2-3,TRBD1,-,CASGGTGGQSADTQYF,TGCGCCAGCGGCGGGACAGGGGGTCAGAGCGCAGATACGCAGTATTTT
TRBV11-2,TRBJ2-1,-,many,CASSALDKGGKFF,TGTGCCAGCAGCGCCCTGGACAAGGGGGGTAAGTTCTTC